A selection of T cell receptor beta chains follows, all from one sample in a study of blood T cell repertoires in COVID-19. The method was immunoSEQ multiplex PCR; TCRdb's version includes in-frame clones alone and lacks a portion of them. The sample lists approximately 38,000 clones; roughly 80% were seen once. The material sequenced was peripheral blood. Receptors were obtained from a human donor with acute or convalescent COVID-19. The donor label of this sample is uncertain. Both conserved end residues are part of each CDR3. A D gene is named only where the DNA matches it firmly. Clone size is shown for a subset of rows, as once, few, many or a class of expanded clone.

clone size,D gene,V gene,J gene,CDR3 DNA,CDR3 protein
.,.,TRBV6-5,TRBJ2-2,TGTGCCAGCAGTTACTCAGAGGGTCCCGGGGAGCTGTTTTTT,CASSYSEGPGELFF
.,.,TRBV21-1,TRBJ1-2,TGTGCCAGCAGCAAGAGGGGGCGACGCGGCTACACCTTC,CASSKRGRRGYTF
.,TRBD2,TRBV7-9,TRBJ2-7,TGTGCCAGCAGCTTACAGCAATCGTCTAGCGGGCTCTACGAGCAGTACTTC,CASSLQQSSSGLYEQYF
.,.,TRBV6-5,TRBJ2-7,TGTGCCAGCAAACCCCCGACGGGCGAGCAGTACTTC,CASKPPTGEQYF
.,.,TRBV3-1/TRBV3-2,TRBJ2-1,TGTGCCAGCAGCCAAGATCCCCAGTTCTACAATGAGCAGTTCTTC,CASSQDPQFYNEQFF
.,TRBD1,TRBV6-1,TRBJ2-7,TGTGCCAGCAGTGAATTACCAGGGGGTAGCTCCTACGAGCAGTACTTC,CASSELPGGSSYEQYF
.,TRBD2,TRBV6-6,TRBJ2-7,TGTGCCAGCAGTTACGGTTTGGGACTAGCGGGATTAGAGCAGTACTTC,CASSYGLGLAGLEQYF
.,.,TRBV3-1/TRBV3-2,TRBJ1-2,TGTGCCAGCAGCCAAGAGGGGGGAGTTAGGTACGGCTACACCTTC,CASSQEGGVRYGYTF
.,TRBD1,TRBV28,TRBJ2-5,TGTGCCAGCAGTTTATTCACAGGGGGCCAAGAGACCCAGTACTTC,CASSLFTGGQETQYF
.,TRBD1,TRBV7-9,TRBJ2-6,TGTGCCAGCAGCAGCGAGGGGGCCGGGGCCAACGTCCTGACTTTC,CASSSEGAGANVLTF
.,TRBD2,TRBV28,TRBJ2-2,TGTGCCAGCAGCGGGACTAGCGGGAGGGCCAGGAGGACCGGGGAGCTGTTTTTT,CASSGTSGRARRTGELFF
.,TRBD2,TRBV19,TRBJ2-7,TGTGCCAGTAGTAATCGTAGCGGGAGGACCAAGTACGAGCAGTACTTC,CASSNRSGRTKYEQYF
.,TRBD1,TRBV19,TRBJ1-6,TGTGCCAGTAGCCGGTCGGCCGGGACAGTTAATTCACCCCTCCACTTT,CASSRSAGTVNSPLHF
.,TRBD2,TRBV28,TRBJ2-3,TGTGCCAGCAGTCCCAGCGGGGGGGCCACAGATACGCAGTATTTT,CASSPSGGATDTQYF
few,TRBD2,TRBV11-2,TRBJ2-3,TGTGCCAGCAGCCGGACTAGCGGGGCAAGAAGCACAGATACGCAGTATTTT,CASSRTSGARSTDTQYF
few,TRBD1,TRBV7-7,TRBJ2-1,TGTGCCAGCAGCCCACGACAGGGGGCGAGGTACAATGAGCAGTTCTTC,CASSPRQGARYNEQFF
.,TRBD1,TRBV29-1,TRBJ1-4,TGCAGCGTTAACAGGGGGCGCGGTGAAAAACTGTTTTTT,CSVNRGRGEKLFF
.,TRBD1,TRBV5-6,TRBJ2-1,TGTGCCAGCAGCTTGGTGACAGGGGGAAGGAATGAGCAGTTCTTC,CASSLVTGGRNEQFF
few,.,TRBV6-1,TRBJ1-3,TGTGCCAGCAGTGAAGACGGGTCGTCTGGAAACACCATATATTTT,CASSEDGSSGNTIYF
.,.,TRBV7-2,TRBJ2-6,TGTGCCAGCAGCTTAGGCCACAAGTCTGGGGCCAACGTCCTGACTTTC,CASSLGHKSGANVLTF
.,TRBD2,TRBV9,TRBJ2-1,TGTGCCAGCAGCGTAGCTTTTAGGACTAGCGGGATCTCCTACAATGAGCAGTTCTTC,CASSVAFRTSGISYNEQFF
.,TRBD2,TRBV27,TRBJ2-5,TGTGCCAGCAGTCCGACTCGGGGGGGTTTAAAAGAGACCCAGTACTTC,CASSPTRGGLKETQYF
.,.,TRBV28,TRBJ1-2,TGTGCCAGCAGTGCCCTGGGGGGGTGGTATGGCTACACCTTC,CASSALGGWYGYTF
.,.,TRBV19,TRBJ2-2,TGTGCCAGTAGCCCGGGGGACCACACCGGGGAGCTGTTTTTT,CASSPGDHTGELFF
.,.,TRBV3-1/TRBV3-2,TRBJ2-2,TGTGCCAGCAGCCAGTACGACGGGGCCGGGGAGCTGTTTTTT,CASSQYDGAGELFF
few,.,TRBV14,TRBJ1-4,TGTGCCAGCAGCCAAGATATTGGGCGGACACCTGGAAGTGAAAAACTGTTTTTT,CASSQDIGRTPGSEKLFF
.,.,TRBV6-4,TRBJ2-7,TGTGCCAGCAGTGACTCGAAAGGGGATAGCTACGAGCAGTACTTC,CASSDSKGDSYEQYF
.,.,TRBV15,TRBJ2-7,TGTGCCACCAGGCCGACCCTACTCGGGTCCTACGAGCAGTACTTC,CATRPTLLGSYEQYF
.,TRBD2,TRBV3-1/TRBV3-2,TRBJ2-1,TGTGCCAGCAGCCAAGAACGGCTAGCGGCCCACAATGAGCAGTTCTTC,CASSQERLAAHNEQFF
.,.,TRBV19,TRBJ2-1,TGTGCCAGTAGTCATGACAGGAGCTCCTACAATGAGCAGTTCTTC,CASSHDRSSYNEQFF
.,TRBD2,TRBV19,TRBJ2-7,TGTGCCAGTAGGTCCGGGGGGGCCTACGAGCAGTACTTC,CASRSGGAYEQYF
.,TRBD1,TRBV6-6,TRBJ1-4,TGTGCCAGCAGTCGACAGGGCTCGGATGAAAAACTGTTTTTT,CASSRQGSDEKLFF
once,TRBD1,TRBV2,TRBJ2-5,TGTGCCAGCAGTGGAGGGGGACAGATACAAGAGACCCAGTACTTC,CASSGGGQIQETQYF
.,TRBD2,TRBV27,TRBJ2-4,TGTGCCAGCAGTTTGGGGGGGGTCGTAGCCAAAAACATTCAGTACTTC,CASSLGGVVAKNIQYF
.,.,TRBV19,TRBJ2-7,TGTGCCAGTAGTATAGGGGGAGGATCTTTCGGCCCCTACGAGCAGTACTTC,CASSIGGGSFGPYEQYF